This is a list of T cell receptor beta chains from one sample in a study of shared clonotypes between healthy human individuals. Assay: immunoSEQ multiplex PCR; the TCRdb copy retains only in-frame clones and omits some. The data contain around 600,000 clones, around 97% of them singletons. The specimen was naive CD4+ T cells sorted from blood. Every receptor here comes from a woman in her 30s in good health. The CDR3 runs from the conserved cysteine through the conserved F or W. The order of the fields is clone size, V gene, J gene, D gene, CDR3 DNA, CDR3 protein. D genes are given only for firm matches. Clone size is not always given. Where it is, it says once, few, many or a class for expanded clones.

>.|TRBV19|TRBJ1-2|.
TGTGCCAGTAGTTCTCGTCTAGGCAGCGGTCCCTATGGCTACACCTTC
CASSSRLGSGPYGYTF
>.|TRBV30|TRBJ2-7|.
TGTGCCTGGAGTATCTATTACGAGCAGTACTTC
CAWSIYYEQYF
>.|TRBV28|TRBJ2-7|.
TGTGCCAGCAGTACACCGGGCCTAGGAGCTTACGAGCAGTACTTC
CASSTPGLGAYEQYF
>.|TRBV7-9|TRBJ1-4|TRBD1
TGTGCCAGCAGCGAGGGACAGCCAAATGAAAAACTGTTTTTT
CASSEGQPNEKLFF
>.|TRBV2|TRBJ2-4|.
TGTGCCAGCAGTGAGTCGCAACTGTTTCTAGCCAAAAACATTCAGTACTTC
CASSESQLFLAKNIQYF
>.|TRBV2|TRBJ1-5|.
TGTGCCAGCAGTGAACTGGGGGGGAGCAATCAGCCCCAGCATTTT
CASSELGGSNQPQHF
>.|TRBV28|TRBJ2-3|.
TGTGCCAGCTCGAGCCCCCGGGGAACAGATACGCAGTATTTT
CASSSPRGTDTQYF
>.|TRBV19|TRBJ1-2|TRBD1
TGTGCCAGTAGCCTGCGAGGGGGCTTAGGCTACACCTTC
CASSLRGGLGYTF
>.|TRBV7-9|TRBJ1-2|.
TGTGCCAGCAGCTTAGGTTTTGGCTATGGCTACACCTTC
CASSLGFGYGYTF
>.|TRBV28|TRBJ1-3|.
TGTGCCAGCAGTACCCTAGGGAGAGGGCAGGTCCAGTCGGGGAACACCATATATTTT
CASSTLGRGQVQSGNTIYF
>once|TRBV5-4|TRBJ2-1|.
TGTGCCAGCAGCTTAGTTGGGGTCAATGAGCAGTTCTTC
CASSLVGVNEQFF
>.|TRBV6-6|TRBJ1-2|.
TGTGCCAGCAGTGACCCAATCTATGGCTACACCTTC
CASSDPIYGYTF
>.|TRBV30|TRBJ2-7|TRBD2
TGTGCCTGGAGTGGAGCCGGGACTAGCGGGGGCTACGAGCAGTACTTC
CAWSGAGTSGGYEQYF
>.|TRBV7-2|TRBJ2-5|.
TGTGCCAGCAGCTTTGAGAGGGGTGGGGAGACCCAGTACTTC
CASSFERGGETQYF
>.|TRBV7-9|TRBJ2-1|.
TGTGCCAGCAGCGTCAGGGGAAGCTCCTACAATGAGCAGTTCTTC
CASSVRGSSYNEQFF
>.|TRBV5-5|TRBJ2-7|.
TGTGCCAGCAGCAAGAGCCTCGTGGGGGGTTACGAGCAGTACTTC
CASSKSLVGGYEQYF
>.|TRBV29-1|TRBJ2-7|TRBD2
TGCAGCGTTGAAGGGGCACTAGCGGGAAGGGACTACGAGCAGTACTTC
CSVEGALAGRDYEQYF
>.|TRBV28|TRBJ1-6|.
TGTGCCAGCAGTTTAGGGCCACCATTCGGTTCACCCCTCCACTTT
CASSLGPPFGSPLHF
>.|TRBV7-2|TRBJ2-5|.
TGTGCCAGCAGCTTAGCTCCAGGGCCAGAGACCCAGTACTTC
CASSLAPGPETQYF
>.|TRBV4-2|TRBJ2-7|.
TGTGCCAGCAGCCAAGACGCTCAGACGCCCATTGGCTACGAGCAGTACTTC
CASSQDAQTPIGYEQYF
>.|TRBV28|TRBJ1-2|.
TGTGCCATCCCGGGACCTTTGTTCGGCTACACCTTC
CAIPGPLFGYTF
>.|TRBV19|TRBJ2-1|TRBD2
TGTGCCAGTAGTCAGACTAGCGGGAGCTACAATGAGCAGTTCTTC
CASSQTSGSYNEQFF
>.|TRBV5-1|TRBJ1-1|.
TGCGCCAGCAGCGGAGGGACAATAGCCACTGAAGCTTTCTTT
CASSGGTIATEAFF
>.|TRBV11-2|TRBJ2-1|TRBD2
TGTGCCAGCAGCTCGGGGACTAGCGAGAGCAATGAGCAGTTCTTC
CASSSGTSESNEQFF
>.|TRBV28|TRBJ2-4|.
TGTGCCAGCAGACAGGGCCTAAAAAACATTCAGTACTTC
CASRQGLKNIQYF
>.|TRBV19|TRBJ1-5|TRBD1
TGTGCCAGTAGAACGACAGGGTTTGAGGAGCCCCAGCATTTT
CASRTTGFEEPQHF
>.|TRBV6-5|TRBJ2-7|.
TGTGCCAGCGTGGCCCCCACCCACTACGAGCAGTACTTC
CASVAPTHYEQYF
>.|TRBV27|TRBJ2-1|.
TGTGCCAGCAGGGGTGTATACAATGAGCAGTTCTTC
CASRGVYNEQFF
>.|TRBV6-1|TRBJ2-7|.
TGTGCCGGAAGGGGAAGATACGAGCAGTACTTC
CAGRGRYEQYF
>.|TRBV7-9|TRBJ2-6|TRBD2
TGTGCCAGCAGCTTACTAGCGGGAGGGCCTGGGGCCAACGTCCTGACTTTC
CASSLLAGGPGANVLTF
>.|TRBV11-2|TRBJ1-4|TRBD1
TGTGCCAGCAGCATCCGGACAGGAGCTAATGAAAAACTGTTTTTT
CASSIRTGANEKLFF
>.|TRBV6-5|TRBJ2-1|.
TGTGCCAGCAGGCGCCCCGGCCCCTACAATGAGCAGTTCTTC
CASRRPGPYNEQFF
>.|TRBV7-3|TRBJ2-3|TRBD2
TGTGCCAGCAGCTTAGGGACTAGCGGGAGTGCAGATACGCAGTATTTT
CASSLGTSGSADTQYF
>.|TRBV10-1|TRBJ1-5|.
TGCGCCAGCAGTGAGTCGATGGTTGAAATCGACACCGGGGTTTTGCATCAGCCCCAGCATTTT
CASSESMVEIDTGVLHQPQHF
>.|TRBV19|TRBJ2-5|.
TGTGCCAGTAGTATATCGGGATCCTACGAGACCCAGTACTTC
CASSISGSYETQYF
>once|TRBV5-1|TRBJ2-2|TRBD1
TGCGCCAGCAGCGCCCGGGACAGGGGCGGTACCGGGGAGCTGTTTTTT
CASSARDRGGTGELFF
>.|TRBV5-1|TRBJ2-7|.
TGTGCCAGCAGCTTAGACCGCTACTACGAGCAGTACTTC
CASSLDRYYEQYF
>once|TRBV2|TRBJ1-1|.
TGTGCCAGCAGCGAAACCAACAGGGAAGCTTTCTTT
CASSETNREAFF
>.|TRBV9|TRBJ1-2|.
TGTGCCAGCACCTACGGCGGCTCAGCCGGATATGGCTACACCTTC
CASTYGGSAGYGYTF
>once|TRBV11-2|TRBJ2-3|.
TGTGCCAGCAGCCGAATAGCGGCGACAGATACGCAGTATTTT
CASSRIAATDTQYF
>.|TRBV9|TRBJ2-1|TRBD2
TGTGCCAGCAGCGTAGTAGCGGGAGGGTACAATGAGCAGTTCTTC
CASSVVAGGYNEQFF
>.|TRBV9|TRBJ2-1|TRBD2
TGTGCCAGCAGCGCGGGACTAGCGAGATTCCATGAGCAGTTCTTC
CASSAGLARFHEQFF
>.|TRBV7-8|TRBJ2-1|.
TGTGCCAGCAGCTCCCCGTCGGCTCCAAGCGGCCCTAATGAGCAGTTCTTC
CASSSPSAPSGPNEQFF
>.|TRBV6-6|TRBJ2-2|TRBD2
TGTGCCAGCAGACCCGGGACTAGCGGGAACACCGGGGAGCTGTTTTTT
CASRPGTSGNTGELFF
>.|TRBV27|TRBJ1-4|.
TGTGCCAGCAGTCTCTTCAGGGATTTGAATGAAAAACTGTTTTTT
CASSLFRDLNEKLFF
>.|TRBV28|TRBJ1-5|.
TGTGCCAGTGATAGCAGGGGAGGAAAGCCCCAGCATTTT
CASDSRGGKPQHF
>.|TRBV7-9|TRBJ2-1|.
TGTGCCAGCAGCGTAGTTAGCCTTGAGCAGTTCTTC
CASSVVSLEQFF
>.|TRBV9|TRBJ2-6|.
TGTGCCAGCAGCGTACGTACAGGTACTTCTGGGGCCAACGTCCTGACTTTC
CASSVRTGTSGANVLTF
>once|TRBV5-1|TRBJ2-7|TRBD2
TGCGCCAGCAGCGGGACCTCTAGCGGGATTGCCACTAACTACGAGCAGTACTTC
CASSGTSSGIATNYEQYF
>.|TRBV29-1|TRBJ2-7|TRBD2
TGCAGCGTTGAATGGGGCCTTGCGGGAGTATCCGAGCAGTACTTC
CSVEWGLAGVSEQYF
>.|TRBV5-1|TRBJ2-1|.
TGCGCCAGCAGGTCCCGGACAGACTACAATGAGCAGTTCTTC
CASRSRTDYNEQFF
>.|TRBV13|TRBJ1-4|.
TGTGCCAGCAGCTTAGCAGGTGAAAAACTGTTTTTT
CASSLAGEKLFF
>.|TRBV10-2|TRBJ2-3|TRBD1
TGCGCCAGCAGTGAAACGTGGGATAGGGGGCTTCGGACAGATACGCAGTATTTT
CASSETWDRGLRTDTQYF
>.|TRBV5-4|TRBJ2-1|.
TGTGCCAGCAGCTTGAGTCTAGCACGGCATGAGCAGTTCTTC
CASSLSLARHEQFF